This TCR beta chain stems from a study of shared clonotypes between healthy human individuals. Naive-designated CD8 cells lacked CD45RO, were positively enriched for CCR7, and omitted terminally differentiated effector memory CD45RA+ cells. This clone is a singleton in its sample. Using immunoSEQ multiplex PCR, the repertoire was profiled, and TCRdb retains in-frame clones only, with some absent. The data contain about 2 million clones, around 96% of them seen just once; the ten biggest clones take up 1% to 1.5%. The CDR3 consists of 15 residues. Trimming removed 8 bases from V and 3 bases from J, with 18 bases in between. Germline CDR1 is MDHEN and CDR2 is SYDVKM.

The TCR originated in a man aged 18 to 29 in good health. The genes are TRBV28 and TRBJ2-3; possible D gene TRBD2, 7 bases. The specimen sequenced was naive CD8+ T cells sorted from blood. The CDR3 reads CASSLLGGRTDTQYF. CDR3 bases: TGTGCCAGCTCTTTATTGGGGGGGCGAACAGATACGCAGTATTTT.